One sample yielded the 18 T cell receptor beta chains listed below, sequenced in a study of blood T cell repertoires in COVID-19. Data came from immunoSEQ multiplex PCR; TCRdb stores just in-frame clones and leaves some out. The data show about 40,000 clones, approximately 84% seen once. The sample consisted of peripheral blood. Receptor source: a human donor in a cohort sampled during active COVID-19.

The chain employs TRBV30 and TRBJ1-4; D ambiguous. This CDR3 contains 13 residues. Germline lookup yields CDR1 GTSNPN and CDR2 SVGIG (reference sequence). The germline V and J ends were trimmed by 5 bases and 0 bases, with 7 bases remaining between them. The CDR3: CAWPGATNEKLFF. CDR3 bases: TGTGCCTGGCCAGGTGCAACTAATGAAAAACTGTTTTTT.

The DNA of the CDR3 is TGTGCCAGCAGTGAAGTTGGGCAGGGGAGAAACACTGAAGCTTTCTTT. This translates into CASSEVGQGRNTEAFF. The rearrangement links TRBV6-1 to TRBJ1-1; the D gene is possibly TRBD1 (6 bases). The germline V and J ends were trimmed by 1 base and 2 bases, with 14 bases remaining between them. Germline CDR1 is MNHNS and CDR2 is SASEGT. This CDR3 is 16 amino acids long.

This sequence joins TRBV15 and TRBJ2-5; a possible D gene is TRBD1 (6 bases). The CDR3 covers 14 residues. Trimming shortened V by 0 bases and J by 5 bases, and 10 bases separated the two germline ends. CDR1 and CDR2 from the germline V gene are LNHNV and YYDKDF (reference sequence). In DNA, the CDR3 is TGTGCCACCAGCAGAGAGGGGGCGGAGGAGACCCAGTACTTC. Translation gives CATSREGAEETQYF.

This clone showed up just once. This CDR3 reads CASSSPTGPSSYTF. The CDR3 region has the DNA TGTGCCAGCAGTTCCCCGACAGGCCCATCGAGCTACACCTTC. This rearrangement joins TRBV6-6 to TRBJ1-2; D possibly corresponds to TRBD1 (6 bases). This CDR3 comprises 14 residues. Germline V CDR1 and CDR2: MNHNY, SVGAGI (reference sequence). Trimming stripped 4 bases from V and 9 bases from J, with 18 bases between.

The chain uses TRBV6-5 and TRBJ2-7; D possibly corresponds to TRBD2 (6 bases). V lost 0 bases and J lost 5, with 17 bases in between. Germline assignment: CDR1 MNHEY and CDR2 SVGAGI. The CDR3 is 16 residues long. CDR3 nucleotide sequence: TGTGCCAGCAGTTACTCGTTCAGTGGTGGGGGGAACGAGCAGTACTTC. Protein sequence: CASSYSFSGGGNEQYF.

The rearrangement links TRBV5-4 to TRBJ2-1, with TRBD1 identical over 8 bases. CDR1 is SGHNT and CDR2 is YYREEE in the germline V gene (reference sequence). The CDR3 is 15 amino acids. V was pared by 0 bases and J by 7 bases, with 6 bases of the junction left unmatched. DNA of the CDR3: TGTGCCAGCAGCTTGGACGTCAGGGGGCCTAATGAGCAGTTCTTC. This encodes CASSLDVRGPNEQFF.

CDR3 in amino acids: CASSGLAPDTQYF. The DNA for the CDR3 is TGTGCCAGTAGTGGACTAGCCCCAGATACGCAGTATTTT. The V call is TRBV19, the J call TRBJ2-3; 8 bases are shared with TRBD2. V lost 5 bases, J lost 4 bases, and 2 bases stayed unmatched. CDR3 size: 13 residues. Germline V gives CDR1 LNHDA, CDR2 SQIVND (reference sequence).

This clone was counted once. This chain joins TRBV5-1 and TRBJ2-5; TRBD1 agrees at 7 bases. CDR3 length equals 14 residues. Looked up from germline, CDR1 is SGHRS and CDR2 is YFSETQ. The J segment lost 3 bases and the V segment lost 5 bases, leaving 7 bases of the junction unmatched. The CDR3 here is CASRPGTAEETQYF. The CDR3, as DNA: TGCGCCAGCAGACCAGGGACAGCTGAAGAGACCCAGTACTTC. Complete variable domain (other parts from reference TRBV5-1 and TRBJ2-5): KAGVTQTPRYLIKTRGQQVTLSCSPISGHRSVSWYQQTPGQGLQFLFEYFSETQRNKGNFPGRFSGRQFSNSRSEMNVSTLELGDSALYLCASRPGTAEETQYFGPGTRLLVL.

V is TRBV7-3 and J is TRBJ2-2, with a weak D call TRBD1 (6 bases). Germline V gene lookup returns CDR1 SGHTA and CDR2 FQGTGA. The CDR3 spans 15 residues. V dropped 3 bases and J dropped 6 bases, with 14 bases sitting between them. CDR3: CASSLLGGIAGELFF. Here the CDR3 DNA reads TGTGCCAGCAGCTTGCTAGGGGGTATAGCCGGGGAGCTGTTTTTT.

The CDR3 DNA reads TGTGCCAGCAGTCCCAGGGCGGGGGGGCGAGAGACCCAGTACTTC. Translation: CASSPRAGGRETQYF. V usage is TRBV27 and J usage is TRBJ2-5, with TRBD2 matching 9 bases. The trim removed 5 bases at V and 4 bases at J, leaving 8 bases unmatched. The CDR3 is made up of 15 amino acids. The germline V gene has CDR1 MNHEY and CDR2 SMNVEV (reference sequence).

V is TRBV3-1 (or the pseudogene TRBV3-2) and J is TRBJ2-6; TRBD2 matches 10 bases. V shed 8 bases and J 3 bases; nucleotides not matched to a gene: 7. The V gene's germline CDR1 is LGHDT and CDR2 YNNKEL (reference sequence). This CDR3 comprises 16 residues. The CDR3: CASSLAGQGGANVLTF. The CDR3 DNA reads as TGTGCCAGCTCACTAGCGGGGCAGGGTGGGGCCAACGTCCTGACTTTC.

V is TRBV7-7 and J is TRBJ1-3; D is ambiguous. Trimming removed 1 base from V and 2 bases from J, with 3 bases in between. Looked up from germline, CDR1 is SSHAT and CDR2 is FNYEAQ (reference sequence). The CDR3 extends over 13 amino acids. CDR3 nucleotides: TGTGCCAGCAGCTTAGGGCCTGGAAACACCATATATTTT. Translating gives CASSLGPGNTIYF.

V gene TRBV29-1 combines with J gene TRBJ2-7; 7 bases map to TRBD2. Looked up from germline, CDR1 is SQVTM and CDR2 is ANQGSEA. The ends lost 6 bases at V and 6 bases at J; junction bases unmatched: 11. The CDR3 runs to 13 residues. This chain's CDR3 is CSVGGRPLGEQYF. The CDR3 region has the DNA TGCAGCGTGGGGGGGAGGCCCCTTGGCGAGCAGTACTTC.

Only one count was recorded for this clone. V gene TRBV18 combines with J gene TRBJ1-6, with a possible D match to TRBD1 (6 bases). V was trimmed by 2 bases and J by 6 bases, leaving 11 bases between them. This CDR3 comprises 15 residues. The germline gives CDR1 KGHSH, CDR2 LQKENI. The CDR3 is CASSPSPQGNSPLHF. In nucleotides, the CDR3 is TGTGCCAGCTCACCATCTCCACAGGGTAATTCACCCCTCCACTTT.

V is TRBV7-8 and J is TRBJ2-7, with a possible D match to TRBD2 (6 bases). Trimming removed 8 bases at V and 6 bases at J, with 20 bases between. The germline V gene has CDR1 SGHVS and CDR2 FQNEAQ. CDR3 length equals 14 residues. The CDR3 nucleotides are TGTGCCAGCTCTCCCCCGGCGGGGCTCCGCGAGCAGTACTTC. Its translation: CASSPPAGLREQYF.

This clone was picked up a small number of times. The CDR3 spells CASSRGLSNYGYTF. The CDR3 nucleotides are TGTGCCAGTAGTAGGGGACTGTCAAACTATGGCTACACCTTC. The V call is TRBV19, the J call TRBJ1-2; D possibly corresponds to TRBD1 (5 bases). Per germline, CDR1 LNHDA and CDR2 SQIVND (reference sequence). Trimming pared 4 bases from V and 2 bases from J, leaving 11 bases between. CDR3 length: 14 residues.

This clone turned up a few times. The CDR3 loop is CATIKQGAYGYTF. CDR3 bases: TGTGCCACCATAAAACAGGGGGCCTATGGCTACACCTTC. The chain couples TRBV6-6 to TRBJ1-2; 9 nucleotides line up with TRBD1. The CDR3 length is 13 residues. Germline lookup yields CDR1 MNHNY and CDR2 SVGAGI (reference sequence). Trimming cost V 10 bases and J 4 bases; bases outside gene matches: 7.

This chain joins TRBV5-4 and TRBJ2-3, with 13 positions matching TRBD2. The germline CDR1 and CDR2 sequences are SGHNT and YYREEE (reference sequence). With 4 bases clipped from V and 1 base from J, the junction kept 3 bases outside the gene matches. This CDR3 has 16 amino acids. The CDR3 reads CASSPGTSGGTDTQYF. In nucleotides, the CDR3 is TGTGCCAGCAGCCCCGGGACTAGCGGGGGCACAGATACGCAGTATTTT.